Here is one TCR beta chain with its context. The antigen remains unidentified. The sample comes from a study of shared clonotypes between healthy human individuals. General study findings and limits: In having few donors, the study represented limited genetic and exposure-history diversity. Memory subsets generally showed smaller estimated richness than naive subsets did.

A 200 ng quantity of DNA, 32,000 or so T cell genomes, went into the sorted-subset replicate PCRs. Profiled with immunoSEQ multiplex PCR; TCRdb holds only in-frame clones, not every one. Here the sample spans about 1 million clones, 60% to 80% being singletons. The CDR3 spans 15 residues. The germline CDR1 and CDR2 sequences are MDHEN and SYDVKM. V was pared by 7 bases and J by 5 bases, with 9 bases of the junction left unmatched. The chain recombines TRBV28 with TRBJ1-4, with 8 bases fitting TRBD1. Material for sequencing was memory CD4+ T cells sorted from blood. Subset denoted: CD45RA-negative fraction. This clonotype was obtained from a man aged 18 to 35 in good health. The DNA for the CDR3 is TGTGCCAGCACCGACTACGACAGGGGAAATGAAAAACTGTTTTTT. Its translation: CASTDYDRGNEKLFF.